The present entry profiles one T cell receptor beta chain with its context. What it recognizes is unknown. The CDR3 spans 17 residues. V was pared by 6 bases and J by 4 bases, with 13 bases of the junction left unmatched. Per the germline V gene, CDR1 is MNHEY and CDR2 is SMNVEV (reference sequence). Sequencing was performed with immunoSEQ multiplex PCR; in TCRdb, only in-frame clones are kept and a portion is missing. This repertoire shows millions of clones, 85% to 95% found once; its top ten account for about 1.5%. These data are taken from a study of shared clonotypes between healthy human individuals. Study results and caveats: Estimated richness was generally greater in naive than memory subsets. Clonotypes which were not shared had lower generation probabilities than clonotypes that all four donors shared.

Cells designated naive CD8 were CD45RO-negative and were positively selected for CCR7, with terminally differentiated effector memory CD45RA+ cells excluded. The sequencing sample was made of naive CD8+ T cells from PBMCs. This chain uses TRBV27 with TRBJ1-5, with 9 bases matching TRBD1. The TCR was taken from a man between 18 and 29 years old in good health. Some clones in this sample may be carry-over from other donors' samples. The CDR3 reads CASRSLASDRGNQPQHF. DNA of the CDR3: TGTGCCAGCAGAAGTTTGGCGTCGGACAGGGGAAATCAGCCCCAGCATTTT.